This TCR beta chain derives from a study of T cell changes during pregnancy in multiple sclerosis. The ends were cut back, 6 bases at V and 0 bases at J, with 11 bases in the middle. Germline V gene sequence: CDR1 SQVTM, CDR2 ANQGSEA. This CDR3 is 13 amino acids long. Sequenced by immunoSEQ multiplex PCR; TCRdb stores in-frame clones only, minus some. The repertoire has 48,000 or so clones, roughly 94% of them found once; the top ten carry 0.45% to 0.55%. The sequencing here drew on CD4+ T cells from peripheral blood mononuclear cells, taken in the first trimester of pregnancy. The J gene is TRBJ1-1, the V gene TRBV29-1, with D perhaps TRBD1 (6 bases). This sequence was found in a female donor with multiple sclerosis, enrolled in a pregnancy study. The CDR3 loop is CSVHRVMNTEAFF. CDR3 DNA: TGCAGCGTCCACAGGGTTATGAACACTGAAGCTTTCTTT.